These 21 T cell receptor beta chains came from one sample sequenced in a study of beta chain features in type 1 diabetes. The authors reverse transcribed all of the isolated RNA, so sequencing captured expressed TCRB transcripts. The assay was immunoSEQ multiplex PCR, and TCRdb's table has in-frame clones only and misses some. The table lists about 650,000 clones, around 12% of them singletons. Antigens for these TCRs are unknown. Overall study results and limits: All four CD4+ subsets from Type 1 diabetes patients carried moderately but significantly shorter TCRB CDR3s.

Sequencing used naive CD4+ T cells from blood. The receptors here all came from a man aged 30-40 years with type 1 diabetes.

This clone has a handful of counts. This rearrangement joins TRBV9 to TRBJ1-4; D gene unclear. Trimming removed 0 bases from V and 12 bases from J, with 15 bases in between. CDR3 size: 14 residues. CDR1 and CDR2 from the germline V gene are SGDLS and YYNGEE. CDR3 coding DNA: TGTGCCAGCAGCGTAGCTGGAGATCAAAGCCAACTGTTTTTT. Its protein product is CASSVAGDQSQLFF. The full variable domain, rest sourced from reference TRBV9 and TRBJ1-4, is DSGVTQTPKHLITATGQRVTLRCSPRSGDLSVYWYQQSLDQGLQFLIQYYNGEERAKGNILERFSAQQFPDLHSELNLSSLELGDSALYFCASSVAGDQSQLFFGSGTQLSVL.

This chain links TRBV27 with TRBJ2-3; TRBD2 might be the D (5 bases). The CDR3 runs 14 residues. With 2 bases removed from V and 8 bases from J, the gap between germline ends came to 14 bases. From germline, CDR1 is MNHEY and CDR2 SMNVEV (reference sequence). As DNA, the CDR3 is TGTGCCAGCAGTTTAAATCGAGAGGGCCCTACGCAGTATTTT. It specifies CASSLNREGPTQYF.

The chain joins TRBV11-3 to TRBJ2-1; unclear D gene. Per germline, CDR1 SGHNT and CDR2 YENEEA. V was clipped by 3 bases and J by 7 bases, with 10 bases between them. The CDR3 is made up of 13 amino acids. CDR3 nucleotide sequence: TGTGCCAGCAGCTTTAGCCGGGTGAATGAGCAGTTCTTC. Translated: CASSFSRVNEQFF.

The chain uses TRBV6-5 and TRBJ1-2; D is uncertain. CDR3 length: 11 amino acids. V was clipped by 7 bases and J by 7 bases, with 10 bases between them. Germline CDR1 MNHEY, CDR2 SVGAGI. The CDR3: CASMDGAGYTF. For the CDR3, the DNA is TGTGCCAGCATGGACGGAGCTGGCTACACCTTC.

Regarding this clone: This same CDR3 is encoded by further DNA sequences in the sample. The CDR3 is CASSRDRDGYTF. CDR3 in DNA: TGTGCCAGCAGCCGGGACCGAGATGGCTACACCTTC. This rearrangement joins TRBV2 to TRBJ1-2; D might be TRBD1 (5 bases). The V end lost 6 bases, the J end lost 6 bases, and 11 bases lay between the germline ends. This CDR3 spans 12 amino acids. Germline V gene sequence: CDR1 SNHLY, CDR2 FYNNEI.

The chain uses TRBV6-5 and TRBJ1-5; the D gene is possibly TRBD1 (5 bases). V was pared by 5 bases and J by 1 base, with 12 bases between. Germline CDR1 and CDR2: MNHEY and SVGAGI. The CDR3 consists of 15 residues. The CDR3 region is CASSRGWDSNQPQHF. CDR3 DNA: TGTGCCAGCAGTCGAGGGTGGGACAGCAATCAGCCCCAGCATTTT.

The rearrangement uses TRBV28 and TRBJ2-7; D not certain. Germline-derived CDR1 and CDR2 are MDHEN and SYDVKM. This CDR3 region has 13 residues. With 6 bases removed from V and 0 bases from J, the gap between germline ends came to 9 bases. CDR3 residues: CASSLGYSYEQYF. CDR3 nucleotides: TGTGCCAGCAGCCTGGGATACTCCTACGAGCAGTACTTC.

J is TRBJ2-1 and V is TRBV25-1; D is uncertain. Germline V gene sequence: CDR1 MGHDK, CDR2 SYGVNS. The CDR3 covers 15 residues. The V gene lost 6 bases and the J gene lost 0 bases, with 12 bases spanning the gap. In DNA form, the CDR3 reads TGTGCCAGCAGCCCGAGACATAGCTCCTACAATGAGCAGTTCTTC. Encoded protein: CASSPRHSSYNEQFF.

The J gene is TRBJ2-1, the V gene TRBV14, with D possibly being TRBD1 or TRBD2 (6 bases each). The CDR3 sequence is 15 residues long. Trimming took off 4 bases at V and 10 bases at J, with 20 bases between the two ends. Germline V CDR1 and CDR2: SGHDN, FVKESK. DNA of the CDR3: TGTGCCAGCAGCCGCACCCCGGACGGGGGCGTGGAGCAGTTCTTC. Translating gives CASSRTPDGGVEQFF.

The chain couples TRBV13 to TRBJ1-2; 9 bases fit TRBD1. The CDR3 length is 15 residues. The germline V gene has CDR1 PRHDT and CDR2 FYEKMQ (reference sequence). V shed 4 bases and J 0 bases; nucleotides not matched to a gene: 3. The CDR3 reads CASSWDREANYGYTF. CDR3 sequence (DNA): TGTGCCAGCAGCTGGGACAGGGAAGCTAACTATGGCTACACCTTC.

The chain recombines TRBV7-9 with TRBJ2-7, with TRBD2 as a possible D gene (6 bases). Germline V lookup: CDR1 SEHNR, CDR2 FQNEAQ (reference sequence). V was pared by 1 base and J by 2 bases, with 15 bases between. The CDR3 runs to 16 residues. In DNA, the CDR3 is TGTGCCAGCAGCTTAGGGACCCGGAGGGTCACCTACGAGCAGTACTTC. Its translation: CASSLGTRRVTYEQYF.

About this clone: The same CDR3 arises from other DNA sequences in this sample as well. This chain joins TRBV6-1 and TRBJ2-5; a weak D match, TRBD1 (5 bases). CDR1 and CDR2 (germline): MNHNS, SASEGT. V lost 3 bases and J lost 0, with 8 bases in between. The CDR3 totals 14 residues. The CDR3 DNA reads as TGTGCCAGCAGTGATAGGGGCAACCAAGAGACCCAGTACTTC. It translates to CASSDRGNQETQYF.

Concerning this clone: Other DNA sequences in the sample encode the same CDR3. The V gene is TRBV7-9, the J gene TRBJ2-3; D assignment may be TRBD1 or TRBD2 (6 bases each). Trimming shortened V by 5 bases and J by 1 base, and 13 bases separated the two germline ends. Germline V lookup: CDR1 SEHNR, CDR2 FQNEAQ (reference sequence). The CDR3 consists of 15 residues. CDR3 loop: CASSLRGDRTDTQYF. As DNA, the CDR3 is TGTGCCAGCAGCCTGAGGGGGGACCGCACAGATACGCAGTATTTT.

The chain couples TRBV7-3 to TRBJ2-1, with a tentative D call TRBD2 (5 bases). The CDR3 totals 14 residues. V was pared by 3 bases and J by 9 bases, with 15 bases between. Germline V gene lookup returns CDR1 SGHTA and CDR2 FQGTGA. As DNA, the CDR3 is TGTGCCAGCAGCTTTTCTGAGGGTAATCGTGAGCAGTTCTTC. It specifies CASSFSEGNREQFF.

The gene calls are TRBV6-5 and TRBJ1-1; D is possibly TRBD1 (5 bases). CDR1 is MNHEY and CDR2 is SVGAGI in the germline V gene. The CDR3 contains 15 residues. V was cut by 5 bases and J by 0 bases, with 13 bases left in between. Written as DNA, the CDR3 is TGTGCCAGCAGTGCTCCATGGGGCATGAACACTGAAGCTTTCTTT. This sequence encodes CASSAPWGMNTEAFF.

This clone was observed once. This chain connects TRBV6-5 to TRBJ1-2; 8 bases align to TRBD1. Germline V CDR1 and CDR2: MNHEY, SVGAGI. Germline trimming cut 6 bases from V and 4 bases from J; bases unmatched to any gene: 7. The CDR3 length is 14 residues. In DNA, the CDR3 is TGTGCCAGCAGCCGTGGACAGGGTGCCTATGGCTACACCTTC. This translates into CASSRGQGAYGYTF.

The chain carries TRBV2 and TRBJ1-4; D is unclear. The V and J ends lost 8 bases and 11 bases respectively, with 15 bases between them. The CDR3 is 12 residues long. From germline, CDR1 is SNHLY and CDR2 FYNNEI. The CDR3 loop is CASGPVGMKLFF. CDR3 sequence (DNA): TGTGCCAGCGGACCCGTAGGGATGAAACTGTTTTTT.

This clone was picked up a small number of times. This chain links TRBV9 with TRBJ2-5; D remains unclear. V dropped 3 bases and J dropped 5 bases, with 11 bases sitting between them. Germline V CDR1 and CDR2: SGDLS, YYNGEE. The CDR3 is 13 residues long. The CDR3 loop is CASSEGNLETQYF. In nucleotides, the CDR3 is TGTGCCAGCAGCGAAGGAAACTTGGAGACCCAGTACTTC.

With respect to this clone: At one boundary the junction diverges from the germline segment, which might be a read error. The chain is built from TRBV7-9 and TRBJ2-5; D may be TRBD2 (5 bases). The germline CDR1 and CDR2 sequences are SEHNR and FQNEAQ (reference sequence). The CDR3 extends over 12 amino acids. The CDR3 nucleotides are TGTGCCAGCAGCCTAGCCTCGGAGACCCAGTACTTC. This translates into CASSLASETQYF.

The chain combines TRBV9 with TRBJ2-6; unclear D gene. V dropped 3 bases and J dropped 4 bases, with 20 bases sitting between them. Germline assignment: CDR1 SGDLS and CDR2 YYNGEE. This CDR3 spans 18 amino acids. The CDR3, as DNA: TGTGCCAGCAGCGCCACATCCCCCATAGGGCACGGGGCCAACGTCCTGACTTTC. Protein product: CASSATSPIGHGANVLTF.

The J gene is TRBJ1-2, the V gene TRBV11-2; TRBD1 is a possible D gene (5 bases). From germline, CDR1 is SGHAT and CDR2 FQNNGV. V dropped 1 base and J dropped 6 bases, with 15 bases sitting between them. The CDR3 runs to 15 residues. CDR3 loop: CASSLGLGRPDGYTF. The DNA for the CDR3 is TGTGCCAGCAGCTTAGGTCTGGGGCGGCCTGATGGCTACACCTTC.